This section outlines one T cell receptor beta chain sequence together with its context. Its antigen is unknown. The record originates from a study of neoadjuvant nivolumab and ipilimumab in lung cancer. In the study overall: Patients got nivolumab 3 mg/kg on days 1, 15 and 29; combination added ipilimumab 1 mg/kg day 1.

Sequencing used immunoSEQ multiplex PCR; TCRdb keeps in-frame clones, though not all of them. The sample carries some 43,000 clones, roughly 90% recorded once. The germline V and J ends were trimmed by 0 bases and 5 bases, with 7 bases remaining between them. Germline V gene sequence: CDR1 SGHDN, CDR2 FVKESK. The CDR3 is 14 amino acids. Study results and limitations: TCR receptors were sequenced in few samples. Blood richness before therapy tracked richness in tumors resected after neoadjuvant therapy. TCR clonality did not significantly correlate with pathologic tumor regression.

The receptor's source is an adult with non-small cell lung cancer. Some clones in this sample may be carry-over from other donors' samples. The specimen comprised blood, sampled before neoadjuvant nivolumab, alone or with ipilimumab. V is TRBV14 and J is TRBJ2-2; no firm D call. The CDR3 region is CASSQETRTGELFF. In DNA form, the CDR3 reads TGTGCCAGCAGCCAAGAAACCCGGACCGGGGAGCTGTTTTTT.